Presented here are 18 T cell receptor beta chains from one specimen sequenced in a study of control samples from healthy donors and cancer patients. The data were produced by immunoSEQ multiplex PCR, yet TCRdb's version contains in-frame clones alone and is incomplete. Of some 120,000 clones listed, about 88% are singletons. Sequencing used blood. The receptors originated from a woman in her 70s in good health.

The gene calls are TRBV5-6 and TRBJ1-3; a possible D gene is TRBD1 (6 bases). CDR3 length: 14 amino acids. Trimming left V 2 bases short and J 8 bases short, with 14 bases between. In germline, CDR1 is SGHDT, CDR2 YYEEEE. CDR3 loop: CASSFGTPDDTIYF. For the CDR3, the DNA is TGTGCCAGCAGCTTCGGGACACCCGATGACACCATATATTTT.

V gene TRBV13 combines with J gene TRBJ2-7, with 7 positions matching TRBD2. V shed 4 bases and J 4 bases; nucleotides not matched to a gene: 7. The CDR3 runs to 14 residues. CDR1 is PRHDT, CDR2 FYEKMQ, per germline (reference sequence). The CDR3 protein is CASSSGGGRYEQYF. The CDR3 DNA reads as TGTGCCAGCAGCTCCGGGGGAGGGAGGTACGAGCAGTACTTC.

The chain links TRBV11-2 to TRBJ2-3, with 7 bases aligning to TRBD2. CDR1 is SGHAT and CDR2 is FQNNGV in the germline V gene. The CDR3 totals 15 residues. The junction had 6 bases not matched to a gene; V was cut back by 1 base and J by 5 bases. CDR3 DNA: TGTGCCAGCAGCTTAGTGAGGCTAGCGGAAGATACGCAGTATTTT. The encoded protein is CASSLVRLAEDTQYF.

The V call is TRBV9, the J call TRBJ2-6, with D hard to call. This CDR3 spans 15 amino acids. Trimming stripped 3 bases from V and 0 bases from J, with 7 bases between. The germline V gene encodes CDR1 SGDLS and CDR2 YYNGEE. As DNA, the CDR3 is TGTGCCAGCAGCGGCGCCCACTCTGGGGCCAACGTCCTGACTTTC. This codes for CASSGAHSGANVLTF.

This chain links TRBV4-1 with TRBJ2-2; D is tentatively TRBD1 or TRBD2 (5 bases each). The CDR3 runs to 15 residues. With 4 bases removed from V and 5 bases from J, the gap between germline ends came to 14 bases. Per germline, CDR1 MGHRA and CDR2 YSYEKL. The CDR3 here is CASSLRDDRTGELFF. CDR3 bases: TGCGCCAGCAGCCTCCGGGACGATCGAACCGGGGAGCTGTTTTTT.

The chain uses TRBV7-3 and TRBJ1-1, with 8 positions matching TRBD1. Germline loops: CDR1 SGHTA, CDR2 FQGTGA. This CDR3 contains 14 residues. J was trimmed by 5 bases and V by 4 bases; bases with no gene match: 6. Here the CDR3 reads CASSSGQGWTEAFF. The CDR3 DNA reads TGTGCCAGCAGCTCCGGACAGGGCTGGACTGAAGCTTTCTTT. The full variable domain, completed using reference TRBV7-3 and TRBJ1-1, is GAGVSQTPSNKVTEKGKYVELRCDPISGHTALYWYRQSLGQGPEFLIYFQGTGAADDSGLPNDRFFAVRPEGSVSTLKIQRTERGDSAVYLCASSSGQGWTEAFFGQGTRLTVV.

V and J are TRBV7-8 and TRBJ1-3; D remains unclear. The CDR3 covers 16 residues. In germline, CDR1 is SGHVS, CDR2 FQNEAQ. Trimming pared 7 bases from V and 0 bases from J, leaving 16 bases between. CDR3 sequence: CASIRRTPTSGNTIYF. The CDR3 nucleotides are TGTGCCAGCATCCGGCGGACTCCTACCTCTGGAAACACCATATATTTT.

This rearrangement joins TRBV7-8 to TRBJ1-5, with 10 positions matching TRBD1. Losses at the gene ends were 5 bases for V and 6 bases for J; bases not matched to a gene: 16. The germline CDR1 and CDR2 sequences are SGHVS and FQNEAQ. This CDR3 has 18 amino acids. The CDR3 spells CASSTRRWGQGSGQPQHF. CDR3 nucleotide sequence: TGTGCCAGCAGCACCAGGAGGTGGGGACAGGGGAGTGGTCAGCCCCAGCATTTT.

The CDR3 DNA sequence: TGTGCCAGCAGCAAACGTGGGGGGAAGGGAAACCAGCCCCAGCATTTT. Protein sequence: CASSKRGGKGNQPQHF. The gene calls are TRBV27 and TRBJ1-5; D is perhaps TRBD1 (5 bases). The germline V gene encodes CDR1 MNHEY and CDR2 SMNVEV (reference sequence). Trimming cost V 6 bases and J 7 bases, with 22 bases left between them. This CDR3 contains 16 residues.

The V and J genes are TRBV5-1 and TRBJ1-6, with 7 bases fitting TRBD1. The CDR3 sequence is 16 residues long. Germline assignment: CDR1 SGHRS and CDR2 YFSETQ. The trim removed 5 bases at V and 3 bases at J, leaving 8 bases unmatched. CDR3 bases: TGCGCCAGCAGTCGGGACAGTTCATACTATAATTCACCCCTCCACTTT. Protein product: CASSRDSSYYNSPLHF. Using reference TRBV5-1 and TRBJ1-6 for the parts outside the CDR3, the full variable domain is KAGVTQTPRYLIKTRGQQVTLSCSPISGHRSVSWYQQTPGQGLQFLFEYFSETQRNKGNFPGRFSGRQFSNSRSEMNVSTLELGDSALYLCASSRDSSYYNSPLHFGNGTRLTVT.

The sample holds one count of this clone. The J gene is TRBJ1-2, the V gene TRBV7-9, with 8 bases lining up with TRBD1. The CDR3 has 12 amino acids. Germline CDR1 and CDR2: SEHNR and FQNEAQ (reference sequence). The trim removed 7 bases at V and 7 bases at J, leaving 5 bases unmatched. The chain's CDR3 is CASNRGVFGYTF. CDR3 DNA sequence: TGTGCCAGCAACAGGGGGGTGTTTGGCTACACCTTC.

The CDR3 DNA reads as TGTGCCAGCAACCCAGGGTCCCCCTATGGCTACACCTTC. As protein: CASNPGSPYGYTF. This sequence joins TRBV2 and TRBJ1-2, with a tentative D call TRBD1 (5 bases). The V end lost 7 bases, the J end lost 4 bases, and 13 bases lay between the germline ends. The CDR3 is 13 amino acids. CDR1 SNHLY and CDR2 FYNNEI come from the germline V gene.

The chain links TRBV19 to TRBJ1-5, with TRBD1 as a possible D gene (6 bases). CDR3 length: 15 residues. V lost 4 bases and J 1 base, leaving 11 bases between the germline ends. The V gene's germline CDR1 is LNHDA and CDR2 SQIVND (reference sequence). The CDR3 sequence is CASSRNRESNQPQHF. CDR3 DNA: TGTGCCAGTAGTAGAAACAGGGAAAGCAATCAGCCCCAGCATTTT. The variable domain in full, completed from reference TRBV19 and TRBJ1-5, reads DGGITQSPKYLFRKEGQNVTLSCEQNLNHDAMYWYRQDPGQGLRLIYYSQIVNDFQKGDIAEGYSVSREKKESFPLTVTSAQKNPTAFYLCASSRNRESNQPQHFGDGTRLSIL.

This CDR3 reads CASSPRDYPPGGYTF. CDR3 DNA: TGCGCCAGCAGCCCACGAGACTATCCCCCGGGGGGCTACACCTTC. The rearrangement links TRBV4-1 to TRBJ1-2; D not certain. The CDR3 sequence is 15 residues long. V was trimmed by 4 bases and J by 8 bases, leaving 20 bases between them. Germline CDR1 MGHRA, CDR2 YSYEKL.

The CDR3 nucleotides are TGTGCCAGCAGCCCCGGGGGGCAGATGCAGGGTGAAAAACTGTTTTTT. This gives the protein CASSPGGQMQGEKLFF. The chain carries TRBV7-9 and TRBJ1-4, with D perhaps TRBD1 (6 bases). Germline V gene lookup returns CDR1 SEHNR and CDR2 FQNEAQ (reference sequence). The CDR3 is made up of 16 amino acids. V gave up 5 bases and J gave up 7 bases, with 20 bases separating them.

This chain links TRBV9 with TRBJ2-2, with 7 nucleotides matching TRBD1. Germline V lookup: CDR1 SGDLS, CDR2 YYNGEE. The ends lost 3 bases at V and 0 bases at J; junction bases unmatched: 2. The CDR3 is made up of 15 amino acids. As DNA, the CDR3 is TGTGCCAGCAGCGCCGGGACAGCGAACACCGGGGAGCTGTTTTTT. It is translated as CASSAGTANTGELFF. Supplemented by reference TRBV9 and TRBJ2-2, the full variable domain reads DSGVTQTPKHLITATGQRVTLRCSPRSGDLSVYWYQQSLDQGLQFLIQYYNGEERAKGNILERFSAQQFPDLHSELNLSSLELGDSALYFCASSAGTANTGELFFGEGSRLTVL.

This chain joins TRBV11-2 and TRBJ1-3; 7 bases agree with TRBD1. From germline, CDR1 is SGHAT and CDR2 FQNNGV. The junction had 10 bases not matched to a gene; V was cut back by 7 bases and J by 4 bases. This CDR3 region has 15 residues. The chain's CDR3 is CASTTDRRDGNTIYF. In nucleotides, the CDR3 is TGTGCCAGCACCACGGACAGGCGGGACGGAAACACCATATATTTT.

This chain links TRBV6-5 with TRBJ2-3, with D perhaps TRBD1 (6 bases). CDR1 and CDR2 from the germline V gene are MNHEY and SVGAGI. The CDR3 loop spans 15 amino acids. V lost 5 bases and J lost 5, with 17 bases in between. The CDR3 DNA is TGTGCCAGCAGTAGCCGGGACATTGGTAGAGATACGCAGTATTTT. This gives the protein CASSSRDIGRDTQYF.